These 14 T cell receptor beta chains were sequenced from one sample in a study of sequential checkpoint blockade in melanoma. Treatment noted: randomized to nivolumab then ipilimumab (arm A) or the reverse (arm B). Assay: immunoSEQ multiplex PCR; the TCRdb copy retains only in-frame clones and omits some. Here the sample spans 15,000 to 20,000 clones, approximately 80% being singletons. The source was CD8+ T cells sorted from blood (inferred from file names), collected from a patient given nivolumab and ipilimumab in sequence. These receptors all come from a human donor with melanoma.

The chain links TRBV19 to TRBJ2-3; 8 bases are a match to TRBD1. The CDR3 covers 16 residues. In germline, CDR1 is LNHDA, CDR2 SQIVND (reference sequence). After removal of 5 bases from V and 6 bases from J, the junction contained 13 bases not matched to a gene. The CDR3 loop reads CASSLESGGFLDTQYF. The CDR3 nucleotides are TGTGCCAGTAGTCTTGAGTCAGGGGGCTTTCTGGATACGCAGTATTTT.

This clone has a single count. The rearrangement joins TRBV15 to TRBJ1-2, with TRBD1 identical over 7 bases. Trimming at V came to 4 bases and at J to 0 bases, leaving 5 bases not matched to a gene. CDR1 and CDR2 from the germline V gene are LNHNV and YYDKDF (reference sequence). The CDR3 covers 15 residues. The CDR3 is CATSTTGEANYGYTF. The CDR3 bases are TGTGCCACCAGCACAACAGGGGAGGCTAACTATGGCTACACCTTC.

The gene calls are TRBV6-1 and TRBJ2-1; 11 bases map to TRBD2. V lost 1 base, J lost 3 bases, and 5 bases stayed unmatched. The CDR3 sequence is 17 residues long. Per the germline V gene, CDR1 is MNHNS and CDR2 is SASEGT. CDR3 sequence reads: CASSEGTSGRIYNEQFF. The CDR3 DNA reads as TGTGCCAGCAGTGAAGGAACTAGCGGGAGAATCTACAATGAGCAGTTCTTC.

This clone has just a few counts. This chain joins TRBV19 and TRBJ2-7; 11 nucleotides match TRBD1. Trimming removed 3 bases from V and 5 bases from J; junction bases left unmatched: 6. The CDR3 is 15 amino acids. The germline gives CDR1 LNHDA, CDR2 SQIVND (reference sequence). CDR3 DNA sequence: TGTGCCAGTAGTATGGGACAGGGGGTTGTGAACGAGCAGTACTTC. This translates into CASSMGQGVVNEQYF.

The CDR3 loop reads CASSLSSYNEQFF. The DNA for the CDR3 is TGTGCCAGCAGTTTGAGCTCCTACAATGAGCAGTTCTTC. V gene TRBV27 combines with J gene TRBJ2-1; D gene ambiguous. Germline CDR1 MNHEY, CDR2 SMNVEV (reference sequence). The CDR3 has 13 residues. The V and J ends lost 3 bases and 0 bases respectively, with 3 bases between them.

The rearrangement uses TRBV25-1 and TRBJ2-3; no reliable D call. CDR3 length: 12 residues. In germline, CDR1 is MGHDK, CDR2 SYGVNS. Trimming took 2 bases from V and 7 from J, leaving 7 bases between them. The CDR3 DNA reads TGTGCCAGCAGTGAAGAGGATTATACGCAGTATTTT. Protein: CASSEEDYTQYF.

The V and J genes are TRBV4-1 and TRBJ2-7; perhaps TRBD2 as D (5 bases). The germline V and J ends were trimmed by 1 base and 2 bases, with 6 bases remaining between them. The germline V gene has CDR1 MGHRA and CDR2 YSYEKL. The CDR3 extends over 13 amino acids. CDR3 in amino acids: CASSQVGAYEQYF. In DNA, the CDR3 is TGCGCCAGCAGCCAAGTGGGAGCCTACGAGCAGTACTTC.

This chain uses TRBV30 with TRBJ2-7, with 8 bases lining up with TRBD2. From germline, CDR1 is GTSNPN and CDR2 SVGIG (reference sequence). The CDR3 length is 17 residues. Trimming took 0 bases from V and 0 from J; bases not matched to a gene: 10. The CDR3: CAWSVRTVAGISYEQYF. In DNA form, the CDR3 reads TGTGCCTGGAGTGTACGGACCGTAGCGGGAATCTCCTACGAGCAGTACTTC.

The table lists this clone with a few counts. CDR3 DNA: TGCGCCAGCAGCCAAGACCATCACACCGGGACAGGGAATTATGGCTACACCTTC. Translated: CASSQDHHTGTGNYGYTF. This chain connects TRBV4-1 to TRBJ1-2; 9 bases match TRBD1. CDR3 size: 18 residues. J was trimmed by 5 bases and V by 0 bases; bases with no gene match: 13. Germline CDR1 reads MGHRA; CDR2 reads YSYEKL.

V gene TRBV9 combines with J gene TRBJ2-5; possible D gene TRBD2, 6 bases. The CDR3 is 15 amino acids. Trimming removed 6 bases at V and 2 bases at J, with 17 bases between. The germline V gene has CDR1 SGDLS and CDR2 YYNGEE. The CDR3 spells CASTPYSGKQETQYF. The CDR3 nucleotides read TGTGCCAGCACCCCTTATAGCGGTAAACAAGAGACCCAGTACTTC.

This clone occurred a few times. The genes are TRBV19 and TRBJ1-3; 9 positions match TRBD1. With 5 bases clipped from V and 5 bases from J, the junction kept 7 bases outside the gene matches. CDR1 and CDR2 (germline): LNHDA, SQIVND (reference sequence). This CDR3 is 15 amino acids long. CDR3 residues: CASSLDRGSRNTIYF. The DNA for the CDR3 is TGTGCCAGTAGTCTGGACAGGGGAAGCAGAAACACCATATATTTT.

V gene TRBV4-1 combines with J gene TRBJ2-2, with D possibly TRBD2 on 6 matching bases. Trimming removed 4 bases at V and 11 bases at J, with 17 bases between. The CDR3 is made up of 14 amino acids. Germline V CDR1 and CDR2: MGHRA, YSYEKL. The CDR3 region is CASSRRDSPGELFF. The CDR3 region has the DNA TGCGCCAGCAGCCGCCGGGACTCCCCGGGCGAGCTGTTTTTT.

There are a few counts of this clone. This chain connects TRBV9 to TRBJ2-5; D is possibly TRBD2 (6 bases). V dropped 4 bases and J dropped 6 bases, with 19 bases sitting between them. Germline V lookup: CDR1 SGDLS, CDR2 YYNGEE. The CDR3 spans 15 residues. CDR3 amino acids: CASSPLAGWRKTQYF. As DNA, the CDR3 is TGTGCCAGCAGCCCCCTTGCGGGATGGCGAAAGACCCAGTACTTC.

This clone was counted a few times. Other DNA sequences in this sample translate to the same CDR3. The J gene is TRBJ2-2, the V gene TRBV7-9, with 7 bases fitting TRBD2. Germline trimming cut 6 bases from V and 5 bases from J; bases unmatched to any gene: 12. The CDR3 has 16 amino acids. CDR1 and CDR2 (germline): SEHNR, FQNEAQ (reference sequence). In DNA, the CDR3 is TGTGCCAGCAGTCCAGGAGTGGGAGGGCGGACCGGGGAGCTGTTTTTT. Its protein product is CASSPGVGGRTGELFF.